This TCR beta chain is from a study of blood T cell repertoires in COVID-19. The overall study: The study drew acute and convalescent COVID-19 samples from the United States, Italy and Spain. Sample material is recorded as cDNA or gDNA derived from T cells, B-cell-depleted T cells, or PBMCs.

The CDR3 is made up of 16 amino acids. Germline V gene lookup returns CDR1 SEHNR and CDR2 FQNEAQ (reference sequence). Trimming removed 5 bases at V and 8 bases at J, with 22 bases between. The authors' processing: The authors estimated nucleated cell counts from reference gene primer amplification. The repertoire was sequenced with immunoSEQ multiplex PCR; TCRdb's copy has only in-frame clones and lacks some. That table supplies the V and J calls and clone size; D and trimming were determined from the DNA. This table holds more than 150,000 clones, about nine tenths found once. This sequence originates from a middle-aged man with acute or convalescent COVID-19. The chain recombines TRBV7-9 with TRBJ1-5; a weak D match, TRBD1 (5 bases). The sequenced sample consisted of peripheral blood. CDR3 nucleotides: TGTGCCAGCAGCCGCGCGCCGGGACCGGGGGGGAAGCCCCAGCATTTT. It is translated as CASSRAPGPGGKPQHF.